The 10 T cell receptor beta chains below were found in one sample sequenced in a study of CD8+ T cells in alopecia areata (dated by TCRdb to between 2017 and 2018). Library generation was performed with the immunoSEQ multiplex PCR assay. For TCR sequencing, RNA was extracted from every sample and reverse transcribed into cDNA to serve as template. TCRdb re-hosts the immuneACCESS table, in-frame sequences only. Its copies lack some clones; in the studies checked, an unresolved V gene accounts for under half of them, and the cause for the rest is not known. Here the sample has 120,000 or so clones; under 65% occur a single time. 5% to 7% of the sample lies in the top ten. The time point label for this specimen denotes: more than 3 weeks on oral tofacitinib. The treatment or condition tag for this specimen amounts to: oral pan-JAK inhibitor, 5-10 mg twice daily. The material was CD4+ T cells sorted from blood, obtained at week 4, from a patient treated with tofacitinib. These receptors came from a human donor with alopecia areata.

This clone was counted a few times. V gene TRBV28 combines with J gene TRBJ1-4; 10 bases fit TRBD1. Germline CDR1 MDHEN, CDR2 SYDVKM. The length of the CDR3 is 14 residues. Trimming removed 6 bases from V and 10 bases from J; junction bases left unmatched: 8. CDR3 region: CASRNPDRGGKLFF. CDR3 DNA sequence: TGTGCCAGCAGAAACCCGGACAGGGGGGGAAAACTGTTTTTT. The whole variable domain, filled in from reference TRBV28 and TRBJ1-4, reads DVKVTQSSRYLVKRTGEKVFLECVQDMDHENMFWYRQDPGLGLRLIYFSYDVKMKEKGDIPEGYSVSREKKERFSLILESASTNQTSMYLCASRNPDRGGKLFFGSGTQLSVL.

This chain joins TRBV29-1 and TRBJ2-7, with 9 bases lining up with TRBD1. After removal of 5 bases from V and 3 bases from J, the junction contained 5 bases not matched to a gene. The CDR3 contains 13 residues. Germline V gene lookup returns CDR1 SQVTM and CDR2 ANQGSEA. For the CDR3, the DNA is TGCAGCGTTTCGCGGGGACAGGGCTACGAGCAGTACTTC. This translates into CSVSRGQGYEQYF.

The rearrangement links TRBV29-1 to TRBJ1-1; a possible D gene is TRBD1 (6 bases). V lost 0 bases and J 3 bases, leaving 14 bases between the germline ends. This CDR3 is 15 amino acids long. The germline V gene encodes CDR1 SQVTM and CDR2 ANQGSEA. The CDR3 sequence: CSVEDLGARDTEAFF. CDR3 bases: TGCAGCGTTGAAGATCTGGGGGCGCGGGACACTGAAGCTTTCTTT.

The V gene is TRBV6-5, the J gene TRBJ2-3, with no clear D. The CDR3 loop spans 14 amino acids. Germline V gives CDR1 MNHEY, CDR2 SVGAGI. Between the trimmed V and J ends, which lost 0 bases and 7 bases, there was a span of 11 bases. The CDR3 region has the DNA TGTGCCAGCAGTTACTCCCCAGTGAAAAATACGCAGTATTTT. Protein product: CASSYSPVKNTQYF.

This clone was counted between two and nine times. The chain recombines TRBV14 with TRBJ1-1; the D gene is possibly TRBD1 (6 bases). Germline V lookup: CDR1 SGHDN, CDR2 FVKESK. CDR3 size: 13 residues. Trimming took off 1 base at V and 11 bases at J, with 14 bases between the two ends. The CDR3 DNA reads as TGTGCCAGCAGCCAAGGGACAGTGGCTTCGGCTTTCTTT. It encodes CASSQGTVASAFF.

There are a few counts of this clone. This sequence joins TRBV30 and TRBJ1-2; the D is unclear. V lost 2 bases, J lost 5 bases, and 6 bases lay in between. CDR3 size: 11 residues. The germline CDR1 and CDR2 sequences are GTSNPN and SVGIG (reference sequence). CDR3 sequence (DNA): TGTGCCTGGAGTCGACATTATGGCTACACCTTC. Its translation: CAWSRHYGYTF.

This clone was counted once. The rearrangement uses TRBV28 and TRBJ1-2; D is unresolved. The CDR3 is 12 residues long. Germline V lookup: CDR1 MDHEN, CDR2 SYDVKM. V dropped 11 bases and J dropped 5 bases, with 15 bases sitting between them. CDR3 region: CACYFLGYGYTF. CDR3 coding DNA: TGTGCCTGCTACTTTTTGGGGTATGGCTACACCTTC.

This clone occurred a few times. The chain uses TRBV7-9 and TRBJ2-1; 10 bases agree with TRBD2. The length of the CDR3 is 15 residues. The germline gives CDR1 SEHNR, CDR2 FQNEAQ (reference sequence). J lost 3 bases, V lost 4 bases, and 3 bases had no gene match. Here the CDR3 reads CASSYGTSDYNEQFF. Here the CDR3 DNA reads TGTGCCAGCAGCTACGGGACTAGCGACTACAATGAGCAGTTCTTC.

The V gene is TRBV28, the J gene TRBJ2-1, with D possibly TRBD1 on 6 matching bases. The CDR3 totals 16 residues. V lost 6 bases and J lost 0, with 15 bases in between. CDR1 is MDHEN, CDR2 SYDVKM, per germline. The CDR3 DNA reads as TGTGCCAGCAGAACGACAGGAAGAACCTCCTACAATGAGCAGTTCTTC. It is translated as CASRTTGRTSYNEQFF.

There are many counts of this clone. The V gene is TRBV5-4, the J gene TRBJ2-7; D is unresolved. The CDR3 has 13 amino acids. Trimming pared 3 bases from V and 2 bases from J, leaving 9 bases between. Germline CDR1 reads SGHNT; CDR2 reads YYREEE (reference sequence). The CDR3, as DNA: TGTGCCAGCAGCTGGCCAGGAACCTACGAGCAGTACTTC. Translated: CASSWPGTYEQYF.